This T cell receptor (beta chain) was identified during a study of sequential checkpoint blockade in melanoma. Study background: DNA from 91 pretreatment tumor samples underwent TCRβ immunosequencing.

This clone was observed once. Sequencing used immunoSEQ multiplex PCR; TCRdb keeps in-frame clones, though not all of them. The data hold a few thousand clones, with under 40% observed a single time. The germline gives CDR1 LNHDA, CDR2 SQIVND (reference sequence). The V segment lost 7 bases and the J segment 7 bases; nucleotides outside the gene matches: 9. The CDR3 sequence is 14 residues long. Stated treatment: randomized to nivolumab then ipilimumab (arm A) or the reverse (arm B). This chain uses TRBV19 with TRBJ2-3, with 9 nucleotides matching TRBD2. This TCR was recovered from a human donor with melanoma. This specimen was tumor tissue (inferred from file names), taken from a patient given nivolumab and ipilimumab in sequence. DNA of the CDR3: TGTGCCAGTAAGGATCTAGCGGGAACAAATACGCAGTATTTT. This gives the protein CASKDLAGTNTQYF.